Sequencing of this T cell receptor beta chain was carried out in a study of T cell responses to AZD1222 COVID-19 vaccine (dated by TCRdb to 2020 to 2022). With regard to the full study: TCR sequencing covered some 250 trial participants: 200 to 220 given two doses of AZD1222 and 26 given two doses of MenACWY control vaccine. Trial participants were enrolled into age subgroups of 18-55, 56-69 and 70-plus years, which contained about 150, 28 and 57 TCR-sequenced participants, respectively.

The CDR3 regions of human TCRbeta chains were analyzed by immunosequencing. Under the source paper's analysis protocol: TCRs in the repertoires were compared against a reference library of SARS-CoV-2-specific TCRs that had been generated with the MIRA antigen-specificity platform. Breadth was defined as the fraction of unique TCRs that were SARS-CoV-2-associated. Depth was defined as the fraction of total T cells that were SARS-CoV-2-associated. Using the MIRA data, each spike-specific TCR was mapped to the spike region that the TCR reacts to and placed in a CD4 or CD8 class. Log10-transformed breadth and depth values were compared by one-way ANOVA with Sidak's multiple comparisons tests. TCRdb carries this immuneACCESS record with in-frame sequences only. Its versions omit some clonotypes, under half of them owing to an unresolved V gene in the studies checked, with the rest unexplained. Clone size and V and J calls were adopted from that table, with D and trimming inferred from the DNA. This sample holds about 220,000 clones; roughly 91% were observed only once. Clones ranked in the top ten supply more than 0.8% of the sample.

The time point label for this specimen denotes: baseline before first vaccination. Per the publication, the treatment or condition label means: meningococcal conjugate vaccine given as trial control. Vaccinee samples came from UK trials COV001 and COV002, including a single-blind randomized controlled phase 2/3 trial of AZD1222 (ChAdOx1 nCoV-19) in healthy adults. Trial participant PBMC samples were collected at day 0 and day 28 after the second dose for TCRbeta chain sequencing. With regard to this clone: No antigen is known for it. No much larger clonotype is one base removed from it; base qualities were not supplied.

Findings and caveats that apply to the study as a whole: Epitopes outside the regions mutated in the B.1.351 and B.1.1.7 variants were reportedly recognized by nearly half of the unique spike-specific TCRs. CD4 TCRs associated with the vaccine covered the entire spike protein, and the dominant responses were in regions 160-218 and 743-854. Participants were mostly white British, with more females than males. The authors suggested clonal diversity may have been underestimated. Conclusions about previously exposed vaccinees are limited because only five to seven AZD1222 recipients were SARS-CoV-2 seropositive at baseline. No day 14 peak-response samples were available, so repertoires were characterized only after the peak T cell response. The 56-69-year group was small, and its depth increase did not reach significance, likely because of low power. A significant rise in spike-specific TCR breadth and depth was observed after two AZD1222 doses relative to day 0 and relative to MenACWY recipients.

The TCR was taken from an adult in good health. The specimen was peripheral blood, collected on day 0 of MenACWY control vaccination.

The DNA sequence follows: TGTGCCAGCAGGCCGTCCGGGATCGGAAACTATGGCTACACCTTC. Translation gives CASRPSGIGNYGYTF. The rearranged segments are TRBV27 and TRBJ1-2, with no confidently assigned D gene. Counted from cysteine to phenylalanine, this CDR3 has 15 amino acids. Only the CDR3 region is kept as DNA, spanning 45 bases read in frame from base 1. Deletion took 6 bases off V and 2 bases off J, with a span of 16 bases between the germline ends. The germline V gene (reference sequence) supplies CDR1 MNHEY and CDR2 SMNVEV.